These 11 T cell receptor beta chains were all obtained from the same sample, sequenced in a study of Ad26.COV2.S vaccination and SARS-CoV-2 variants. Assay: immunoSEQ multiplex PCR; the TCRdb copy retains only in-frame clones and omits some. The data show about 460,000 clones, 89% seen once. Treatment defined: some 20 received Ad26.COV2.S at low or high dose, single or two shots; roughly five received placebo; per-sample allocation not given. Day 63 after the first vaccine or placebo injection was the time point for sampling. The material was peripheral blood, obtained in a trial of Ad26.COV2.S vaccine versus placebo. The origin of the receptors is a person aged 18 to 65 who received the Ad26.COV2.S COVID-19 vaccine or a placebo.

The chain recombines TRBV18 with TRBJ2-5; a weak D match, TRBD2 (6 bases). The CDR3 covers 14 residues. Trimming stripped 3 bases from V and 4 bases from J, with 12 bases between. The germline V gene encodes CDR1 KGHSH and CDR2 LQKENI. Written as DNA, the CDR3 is TGTGCCAGCTCACCGCAGGGAGGAGCAGAGACCCAGTACTTC. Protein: CASSPQGGAETQYF.

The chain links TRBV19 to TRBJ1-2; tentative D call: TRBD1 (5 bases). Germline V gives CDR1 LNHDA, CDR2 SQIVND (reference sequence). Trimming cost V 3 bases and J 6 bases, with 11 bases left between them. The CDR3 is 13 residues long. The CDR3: CASSMSQGHGYTF. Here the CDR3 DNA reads TGTGCCAGTAGTATGTCCCAGGGACATGGCTACACCTTC.

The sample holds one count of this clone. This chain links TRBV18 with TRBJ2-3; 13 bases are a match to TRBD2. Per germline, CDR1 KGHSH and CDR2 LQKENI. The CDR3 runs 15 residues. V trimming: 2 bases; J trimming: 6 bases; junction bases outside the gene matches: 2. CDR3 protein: CASSPTGLAGDTQYF. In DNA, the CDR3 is TGTGCCAGCTCACCAACGGGACTAGCGGGGGATACGCAGTATTTT.

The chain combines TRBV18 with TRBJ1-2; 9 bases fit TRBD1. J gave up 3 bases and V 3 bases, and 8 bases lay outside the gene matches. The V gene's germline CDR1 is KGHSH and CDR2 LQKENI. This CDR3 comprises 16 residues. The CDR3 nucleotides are TGTGCCAGCTCACCTTCTAACAGGGGGCCGGACTATGGCTACACCTTC. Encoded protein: CASSPSNRGPDYGYTF.

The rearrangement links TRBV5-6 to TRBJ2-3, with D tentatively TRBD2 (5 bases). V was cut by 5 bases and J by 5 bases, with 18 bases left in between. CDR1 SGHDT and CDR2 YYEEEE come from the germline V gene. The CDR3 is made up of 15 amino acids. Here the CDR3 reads CASRPRFGDGDTQYF. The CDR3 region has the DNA TGTGCCAGCAGACCGCGCTTCGGGGATGGAGATACGCAGTATTTT.

The CDR3 DNA is TGCAGTGCTAGTACGTTTGGGGTTGGGTCCTACGAGCAGTACTTC. Amino acids: CSASTFGVGSYEQYF. The chain uses TRBV20-1 and TRBJ2-7, with D hard to call. CDR1 and CDR2 from the germline V gene are DFQATT and SNEGSKA (reference sequence). V lost 3 bases and J lost 1, with 16 bases in between. This CDR3 has 15 amino acids.

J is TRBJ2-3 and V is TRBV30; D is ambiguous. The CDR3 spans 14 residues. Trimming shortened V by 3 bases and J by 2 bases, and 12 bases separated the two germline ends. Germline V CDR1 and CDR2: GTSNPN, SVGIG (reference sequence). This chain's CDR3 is CAWSADSITDTQYF. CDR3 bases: TGTGCCTGGAGCGCGGATAGTATCACAGATACGCAGTATTTT.

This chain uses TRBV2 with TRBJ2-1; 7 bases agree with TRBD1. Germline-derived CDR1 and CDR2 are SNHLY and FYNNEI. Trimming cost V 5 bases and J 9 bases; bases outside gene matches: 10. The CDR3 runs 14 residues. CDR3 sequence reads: CASSRNTGAIEQFF. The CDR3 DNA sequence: TGTGCCAGCAGTAGAAATACAGGGGCGATTGAGCAGTTCTTC.

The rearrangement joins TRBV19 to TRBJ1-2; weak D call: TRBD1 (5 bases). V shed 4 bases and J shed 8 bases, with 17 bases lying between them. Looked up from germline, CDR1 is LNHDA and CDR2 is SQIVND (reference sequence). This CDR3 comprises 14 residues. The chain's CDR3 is CASSKVGAQGGYTF. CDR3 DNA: TGTGCCAGTAGTAAAGTTGGGGCCCAAGGGGGCTACACCTTC.

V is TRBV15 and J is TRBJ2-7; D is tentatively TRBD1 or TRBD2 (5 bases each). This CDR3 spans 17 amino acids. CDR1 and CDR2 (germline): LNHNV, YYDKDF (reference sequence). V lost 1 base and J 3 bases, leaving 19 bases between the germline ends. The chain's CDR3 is CATSRALSRGGRYEQYF. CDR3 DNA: TGTGCCACCAGCAGAGCCCTTTCGAGGGGCGGCCGCTACGAGCAGTACTTC.

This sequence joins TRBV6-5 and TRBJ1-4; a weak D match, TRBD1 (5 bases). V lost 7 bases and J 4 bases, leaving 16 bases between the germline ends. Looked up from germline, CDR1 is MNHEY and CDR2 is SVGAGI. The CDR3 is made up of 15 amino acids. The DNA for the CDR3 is TGTGCCAGCACCTACACGGGACTGATTAATGAAAAACTGTTTTTT. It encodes CASTYTGLINEKLFF.